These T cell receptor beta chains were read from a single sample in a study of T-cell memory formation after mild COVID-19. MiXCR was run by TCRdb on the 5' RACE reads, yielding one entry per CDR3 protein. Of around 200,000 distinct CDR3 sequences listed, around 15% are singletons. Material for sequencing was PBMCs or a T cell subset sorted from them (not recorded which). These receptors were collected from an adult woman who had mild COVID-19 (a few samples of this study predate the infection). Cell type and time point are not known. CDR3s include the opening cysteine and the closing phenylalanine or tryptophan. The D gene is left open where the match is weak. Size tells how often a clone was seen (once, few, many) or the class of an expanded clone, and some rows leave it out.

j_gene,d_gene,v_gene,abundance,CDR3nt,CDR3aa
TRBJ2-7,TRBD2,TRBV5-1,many,TGCGCCAGCAGCTTGAGCGGACTAGCGGGACGTAGTTTCCCATACGAGCAGTACTTC,CASSLSGLAGRSFPYEQYF
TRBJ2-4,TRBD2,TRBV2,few,TGTGCCAGCAAAGGGACTAGCGTTGGCGCCAAAAACATTCAGTACTTC,CASKGTSVGAKNIQYF
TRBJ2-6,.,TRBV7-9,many,TGTGCCAGCAGCCCCGGACAGACGACGGGAGCTGGGGCCAACGTCCTGACTTTC,CASSPGQTTGAGANVLTF
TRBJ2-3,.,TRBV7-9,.,TGTGCCAGCAGCCTGGACGGGGGAGCACTCACAGATACGCAGTATTTT,CASSLDGGALTDTQYF
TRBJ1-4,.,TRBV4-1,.,TGCGCCAGCAGCCAGGTTCGGACGGTATCATATGAAAAACTGTTTTTT,CASSQVRTVSYEKLFF
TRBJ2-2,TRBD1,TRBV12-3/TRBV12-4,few,TGTGCCAGCAGTCCCGCCGGGACAGGAACCGGGGAGCTGTTTTTT,CASSPAGTGTGELFF
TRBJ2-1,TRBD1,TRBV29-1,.,TGCAGCGCCGAATTAAGGACAGGGGGCTTCTACAATGAGCAGTTCTTC,CSAELRTGGFYNEQFF
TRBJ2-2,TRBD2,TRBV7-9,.,TGTGCCAGCAGCTTGCGGGGGGACGCGAACACCGGGGAGCTGTTTTTT,CASSLRGDANTGELFF
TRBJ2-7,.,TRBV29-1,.,TGCAGCGTTGACGCGGCGGGTAAGCAGTACTTC,CSVDAAGKQYF
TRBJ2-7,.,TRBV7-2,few,TGTGCCAGCAGCTTAAGTGATAGCCTCTCCTACGAGCAGTACTTC,CASSLSDSLSYEQYF